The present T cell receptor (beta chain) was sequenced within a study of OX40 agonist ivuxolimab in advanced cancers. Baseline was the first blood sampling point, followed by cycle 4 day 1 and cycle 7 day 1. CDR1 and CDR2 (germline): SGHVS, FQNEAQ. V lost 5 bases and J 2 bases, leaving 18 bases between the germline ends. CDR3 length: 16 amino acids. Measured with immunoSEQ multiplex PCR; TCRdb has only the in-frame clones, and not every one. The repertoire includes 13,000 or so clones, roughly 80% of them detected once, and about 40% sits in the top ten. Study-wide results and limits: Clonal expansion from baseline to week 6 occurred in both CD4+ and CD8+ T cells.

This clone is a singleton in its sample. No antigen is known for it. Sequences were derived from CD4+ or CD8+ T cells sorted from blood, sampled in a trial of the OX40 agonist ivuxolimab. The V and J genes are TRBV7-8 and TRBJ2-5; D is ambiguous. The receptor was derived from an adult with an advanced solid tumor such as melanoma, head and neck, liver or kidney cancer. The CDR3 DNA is TGTGCCAGCAGCGTAGGCCAAATCACGGTACAAGAGACCCAGTACTTC. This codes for CASSVGQITVQETQYF.